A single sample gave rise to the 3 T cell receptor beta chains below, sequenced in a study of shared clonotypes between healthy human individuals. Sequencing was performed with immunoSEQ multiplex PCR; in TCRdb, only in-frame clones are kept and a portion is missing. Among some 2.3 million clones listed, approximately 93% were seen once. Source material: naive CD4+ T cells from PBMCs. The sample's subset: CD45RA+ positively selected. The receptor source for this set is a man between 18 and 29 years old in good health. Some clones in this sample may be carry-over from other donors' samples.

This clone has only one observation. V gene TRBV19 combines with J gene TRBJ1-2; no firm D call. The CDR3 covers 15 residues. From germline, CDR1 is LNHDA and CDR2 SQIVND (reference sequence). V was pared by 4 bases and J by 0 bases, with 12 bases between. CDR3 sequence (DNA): TGTGCCAGTAGTAGAGAGACAAATACTAACTATGGCTACACCTTC. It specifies CASSRETNTNYGYTF.

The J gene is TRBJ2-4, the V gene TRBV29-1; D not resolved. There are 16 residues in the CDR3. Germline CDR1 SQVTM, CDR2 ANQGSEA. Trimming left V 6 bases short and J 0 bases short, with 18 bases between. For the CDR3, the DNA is TGCAGCGTCCAGCTTGGGCAGTCACTAGCCAAAAACATTCAGTACTTC. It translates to CSVQLGQSLAKNIQYF.

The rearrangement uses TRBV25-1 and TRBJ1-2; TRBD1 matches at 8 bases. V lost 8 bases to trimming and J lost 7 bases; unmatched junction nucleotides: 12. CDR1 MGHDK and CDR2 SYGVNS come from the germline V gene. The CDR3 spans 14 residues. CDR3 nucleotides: TGTGCCAGCTCCCACGACAGGGGAGCTGGTGGCTACACCTTC. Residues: CASSHDRGAGGYTF.